The 21 T cell receptor beta chains listed next were all sequenced from one sample in a study of molecular identifiers for immune sequencing clone quantification. Via MiXCR, TCRdb re-called the PCR reads, giving one row per CDR3 protein. The table lists approximately 90,000 distinct CDR3 sequences, 21% of them singletons, with 0.85% to 1.2% in the top ten. Sequencing was performed on naive CD8+ T cells from blood, with Jurkat cell RNA spiked in. Subset denoted: FACS-sorted CD8+CD4-CCR7+CD45RA+ naive T cells. Every receptor here comes from a human donor in good health. Some libraries in this study had Jurkat cell RNA spiked in.

Comment on this clonotype: A much larger clone is a single base away; this may be a read error. The rearrangement uses TRBV27 and TRBJ1-1; 8 nucleotides align to TRBD1. The V gene end was trimmed by 2 bases and the J gene end by 5 bases; junction bases not matched to a gene: 10. This CDR3 has 16 residues. Germline values: CDR1 MNHEY, CDR2 SMNVEV (reference sequence). The CDR3 sequence is CASSLIGQGWETEAFF. CDR3 nucleotides: TGTGCCAGCAGTTTAATAGGACAGGGATGGGAGACTGAAGCTTTCTTT.

This clonotype was detected ten times or more. The chain couples TRBV19 to TRBJ1-1, with D unclear. CDR1 and CDR2 (germline): LNHDA, SQIVND (reference sequence). The CDR3 is 11 amino acids. Trimming took off 3 bases at V and 8 bases at J, with 7 bases between the two ends. The CDR3 region is CASSIVSEAFF. The CDR3 coding sequence is TGTGCCAGTAGTATTGTAAGCGAAGCTTTCTTT.

This clonotype was seen many times. The genes are TRBV7-9 and TRBJ2-1; the D gene is possibly TRBD2 (5 bases). V lost 5 bases, J lost 6 bases, and 14 bases lay in between. Germline lookup yields CDR1 SEHNR and CDR2 FQNEAQ (reference sequence). The CDR3 is 14 residues long. CDR3 DNA sequence: TGTGCCAGCAGCCCACAAACTAGGATCAATGAGCAGTTCTTC. This translates into CASSPQTRINEQFF.

In its sample, this clonotype was seen many times. The V gene is TRBV29-1, the J gene TRBJ2-1, with 11 bases fitting TRBD2. Per germline, CDR1 SQVTM and CDR2 ANQGSEA. With 4 bases clipped from V and 10 bases from J, the junction kept 9 bases outside the gene matches. This CDR3 spans 14 amino acids. Written as DNA, the CDR3 is TGCAGCGTTGGGACTAGCGGGCCCGCCAGGGAGCAGTTCTTC. Its translation is CSVGTSGPAREQFF.

This clonotype was seen repeatedly, ten times or more. This sequence joins TRBV27 and TRBJ2-2; D uncertain. This CDR3 is 15 amino acids long. Trimming shortened V by 1 base and J by 0 bases, and 6 bases separated the two germline ends. Germline CDR1 reads MNHEY; CDR2 reads SMNVEV (reference sequence). The CDR3, as DNA: TGTGCCAGCAGTTTATGGAGCACGAACACCGGGGAGCTGTTTTTT. Protein sequence: CASSLWSTNTGELFF.

This rearrangement joins TRBV6-2 or TRBV6-3 to TRBJ2-1; D is uncertain. This CDR3 region has 14 residues. Germline CDR1 reads MNHEY; CDR2 reads SVGEGT. V dropped 10 bases and J dropped 4 bases, with 17 bases sitting between them. The CDR3 coding sequence is TGTGCCACAACAACACTGTTTGGGTACAATGAGCAGTTCTTC. Protein: CATTTLFGYNEQFF.

This clonotype has ten or more counts. V and J are TRBV12-3 or TRBV12-4 and TRBJ2-3; D is perhaps TRBD1 or TRBD2 (6 bases each). CDR3 size: 14 residues. V was pared by 6 bases and J by 2 bases, with 12 bases between. CDR3 DNA: TGTGCCAGCAGCCCGGGGGCCTCCACAGATACGCAGTATTTT. The encoded protein is CASSPGASTDTQYF.

This clonotype appeared many times. This chain uses TRBV30 with TRBJ1-1; D perhaps matches TRBD1 (5 bases). Germline V gene lookup returns CDR1 GTSNPN and CDR2 SVGIG (reference sequence). Trimming pared 3 bases from V and 1 base from J, leaving 18 bases between. The CDR3 spans 16 residues. The CDR3 coding sequence is TGTGCCTGGAGCCCCGGGTGGCAGGGAGGGAACACTGAAGCTTTCTTT. It encodes CAWSPGWQGGNTEAFF.

In the case of this clonotype: Compared with germline, one end of the junction differs, possibly owing to a read error. The rearrangement links TRBV9 to TRBJ1-2, with TRBD1 matching 9 bases. The CDR3 length is 15 residues. CDR1 and CDR2 from the germline V gene are SGDLS and YYNGEE. The CDR3 here is CASTATGTGIYGHTF. In DNA form, the CDR3 reads TGTGCCAGCACCGCTACCGGGACAGGGATCTATGGCCACACCTTC.

The rearrangement joins TRBV19 to TRBJ2-7, with 12 bases matching TRBD1. CDR1 is LNHDA and CDR2 is SQIVND in the germline V gene (reference sequence). Trimming took 5 bases from V and 3 from J; bases not matched to a gene: 5. The CDR3 loop spans 15 amino acids. The CDR3 DNA reads as TGTGCCAGTAGTTCCGGGACAGGGGGCATCTACGAGCAGTACTTC. It yields the protein CASSSGTGGIYEQYF.

Worth noting for this clonotype: A much larger clone lies a single base off, so this may be a read error. This chain uses TRBV19 with TRBJ2-3; D not certain. Germline assignment: CDR1 LNHDA and CDR2 SQIVND (reference sequence). The CDR3 covers 12 residues. This CDR3 is CASSIIQSTRYF. The CDR3 DNA reads as TGTGCCAGTAGTATAATACAATCGACGCGGTATTTT.

This clonotype was picked up many times. This CDR3 reads CASSQESSGAWDTQYF. For the CDR3, the DNA is TGTGCCAGCAGCCAAGAATCTAGCGGGGCCTGGGATACGCAGTATTTT. The chain has TRBV3-1 and TRBJ2-3, with TRBD2 matching 9 bases. Germline lookup yields CDR1 LGHDT and CDR2 YNNKEL (reference sequence). The CDR3 has 16 amino acids. The ends lost 0 bases at V and 6 bases at J; junction bases unmatched: 7.

This clonotype was counted at least ten times. The chain links TRBV5-1 to TRBJ1-4; a possible D gene is TRBD1 (5 bases). Germline loops: CDR1 SGHRS, CDR2 YFSETQ. The CDR3 sequence is 17 residues long. V was cut by 2 bases and J by 7 bases, with 21 bases left in between. The CDR3 DNA sequence: TGCGCCAGCAGCTTCGATGAGGGACCTACTCGTGGTGAAAAACTGTTTTTT. This gives the protein CASSFDEGPTRGEKLFF.

This clonotype appeared many times. The chain carries TRBV7-2 and TRBJ2-7, with D unclear. Germline lookup yields CDR1 SGHTA and CDR2 FQGNSA. V shed 3 bases and J shed 2 bases, with 11 bases lying between them. The CDR3 contains 14 residues. The CDR3 nucleotides are TGTGCCAGCAGCTTTGGTACAGCCACCTACGAGCAGTACTTC. This gives the protein CASSFGTATYEQYF.

This clonotype has a count of ten or more. The rearrangement links TRBV7-2 to TRBJ2-2; possible D gene TRBD2, 5 bases. Germline-derived CDR1 and CDR2 are SGHTA and FQGNSA. The CDR3 runs to 13 residues. The V end lost 5 bases, the J end lost 5 bases, and 9 bases lay between the germline ends. This CDR3 reads CASSPLVTGELFF. CDR3 nucleotide sequence: TGTGCCAGCAGCCCACTAGTTACCGGGGAGCTGTTTTTT.

Details on this clonotype: This may be a read error: a much more frequent sequence differs by one nucleotide. V usage is TRBV9 and J usage is TRBJ1-1; possibly TRBD1 for D (6 bases). Germline V gene lookup returns CDR1 SGDLS and CDR2 YYNGEE. CDR3 length: 14 residues. The CDR3 sequence: CASGVFSGDTEAFF. The CDR3 DNA reads TGTGCCAGCGGCGTTTTTTCAGGGGACACTGAAGCTTTCTTT.

This clonotype has at least ten counts. The chain couples TRBV4-1 to TRBJ1-1; the match to TRBD1 covers 12 bases. V was clipped by 3 bases and J by 0 bases; unmatched bases: 5. Looked up from germline, CDR1 is MGHRA and CDR2 is YSYEKL. The CDR3 covers 17 residues. CDR3 sequence reads: CASSQRGQGALNTEAFF. CDR3 nucleotides: TGCGCCAGCAGCCAGAGGGGACAGGGGGCACTGAACACTGAAGCTTTCTTT.

V is TRBV10-3 and J is TRBJ2-3, with D perhaps assigned TRBD1 or TRBD2 (5 bases each). Deletions cut 0 bases from V and 6 bases from J, with 10 bases between. Germline V CDR1 and CDR2: ENHRY, SYGVKD. The CDR3 length is 14 residues. CDR3 sequence (DNA): TGTGCCATCAGTGAGTCGTCGGGGCCTGATACGCAGTATTTT. Residues: CAISESSGPDTQYF.

This clonotype was recorded many times. This chain links TRBV7-9 with TRBJ1-4; D unresolved. This CDR3 is built from 18 residues. The V gene lost 5 bases and the J gene lost 0 bases, with 19 bases spanning the gap. CDR1 is SEHNR, CDR2 FQNEAQ, per germline (reference sequence). CDR3 protein: CASSPQLSGFATNEKLFF. For the CDR3, the DNA is TGTGCCAGCAGCCCACAACTATCCGGCTTTGCAACTAATGAAAAACTGTTTTTT.

This clonotype has at least ten counts. The chain has TRBV6-2 or TRBV6-3 and TRBJ2-1; weak D call: TRBD2 (6 bases). Germline V gene sequence: CDR1 MNHEY, CDR2 SVGEGT. V shed 4 bases and J shed 0 bases, with 10 bases lying between them. The CDR3 is 15 residues long. CDR3 bases: TGTGCCAGCAGTTCGGGGGTAGGCTCCTACAATGAGCAGTTCTTC. It yields the protein CASSSGVGSYNEQFF.

Points on this clonotype: This may stem from a read error, because a much larger clone lies one nucleotide away. The chain carries TRBV11-2 and TRBJ2-7; tentative D call: TRBD1 (5 bases). V lost 3 bases and J lost 2, with 14 bases in between. The CDR3 length is 15 residues. CDR1 and CDR2 (germline): SGHAT, FQNNGV. The CDR3 spells CASSFGATLAYEQYF. As DNA, the CDR3 is TGTGCCAGCAGCTTTGGGGCCACCCTTGCCTACGAGCAGTACTTC.